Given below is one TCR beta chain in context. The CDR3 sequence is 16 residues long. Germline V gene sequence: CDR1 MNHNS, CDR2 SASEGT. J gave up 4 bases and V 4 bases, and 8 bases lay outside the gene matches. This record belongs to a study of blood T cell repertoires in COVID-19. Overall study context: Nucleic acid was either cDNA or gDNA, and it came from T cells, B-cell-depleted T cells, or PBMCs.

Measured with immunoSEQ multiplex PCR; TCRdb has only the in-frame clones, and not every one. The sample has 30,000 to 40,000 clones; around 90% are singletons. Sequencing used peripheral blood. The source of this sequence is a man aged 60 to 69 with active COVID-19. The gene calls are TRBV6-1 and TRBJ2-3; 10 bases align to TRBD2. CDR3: CASSGGGSGRADTQYF. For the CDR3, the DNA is TGTGCCAGCAGTGGGGGGGGGAGCGGGAGGGCAGATACGCAGTATTTT.